This record covers a single T cell receptor (beta chain). This sample is drawn from a study of blood T cell repertoires in COVID-19. Losses at the gene ends were 4 bases for V and 10 bases for J; bases not matched to a gene: 7. In germline, CDR1 is KGHDR, CDR2 SFDVKD. There are 13 residues in the CDR3. TCRdb keeps only in-frame clones here, not all; method: immunoSEQ multiplex PCR. The data hold approximately 220,000 clones, with 70% to 90% observed a single time. J is TRBJ2-7 and V is TRBV24-1; 9 positions agree with TRBD1. Material: PBMCs or T cells enriched from blood (not recorded which). This sequence originates from a man aged 30 to 45 who had recovered from COVID-19. CDR3 coding DNA: TGTGCCACCAGTGACGCTGGACAGGGGAGTCAGTACTTC. As protein: CATSDAGQGSQYF.